Described below is a single TCR beta chain sequence and its context. Its antigen remains unknown. Unique molecular identifiers tagged the TCR beta cDNA libraries. TCRdb fed the PCR reads into MiXCR, producing one record per CDR3 protein. The sample consists of approximately 440,000 distinct CDR3 sequences, approximately 46% of them appearing once. This specimen belongs to a study of post-analysis software for immune sequencing data. Study outcomes and limitations: TRBV5-6, TRBV5-1 and TRBV20-1 were among several TRBV segments more frequent in patients than controls.

The CDR3 sequence is 12 residues long. The V and J ends lost 8 bases and 0 bases, in that order; junction bases with no gene match: 4. The V gene's germline CDR1 is DFQATT and CDR2 SNEGSKA (reference sequence). The chain couples TRBV20-1 to TRBJ2-7, with 7 positions matching TRBD2. Sequencing input: blood. The sequence was obtained from a girl aged 10 to 17 with multiple sclerosis. As DNA, the CDR3 is TGCAGTTGGGCTAGCGGCTCCTACGAGCAGTACTTC. This translates into CSWASGSYEQYF.